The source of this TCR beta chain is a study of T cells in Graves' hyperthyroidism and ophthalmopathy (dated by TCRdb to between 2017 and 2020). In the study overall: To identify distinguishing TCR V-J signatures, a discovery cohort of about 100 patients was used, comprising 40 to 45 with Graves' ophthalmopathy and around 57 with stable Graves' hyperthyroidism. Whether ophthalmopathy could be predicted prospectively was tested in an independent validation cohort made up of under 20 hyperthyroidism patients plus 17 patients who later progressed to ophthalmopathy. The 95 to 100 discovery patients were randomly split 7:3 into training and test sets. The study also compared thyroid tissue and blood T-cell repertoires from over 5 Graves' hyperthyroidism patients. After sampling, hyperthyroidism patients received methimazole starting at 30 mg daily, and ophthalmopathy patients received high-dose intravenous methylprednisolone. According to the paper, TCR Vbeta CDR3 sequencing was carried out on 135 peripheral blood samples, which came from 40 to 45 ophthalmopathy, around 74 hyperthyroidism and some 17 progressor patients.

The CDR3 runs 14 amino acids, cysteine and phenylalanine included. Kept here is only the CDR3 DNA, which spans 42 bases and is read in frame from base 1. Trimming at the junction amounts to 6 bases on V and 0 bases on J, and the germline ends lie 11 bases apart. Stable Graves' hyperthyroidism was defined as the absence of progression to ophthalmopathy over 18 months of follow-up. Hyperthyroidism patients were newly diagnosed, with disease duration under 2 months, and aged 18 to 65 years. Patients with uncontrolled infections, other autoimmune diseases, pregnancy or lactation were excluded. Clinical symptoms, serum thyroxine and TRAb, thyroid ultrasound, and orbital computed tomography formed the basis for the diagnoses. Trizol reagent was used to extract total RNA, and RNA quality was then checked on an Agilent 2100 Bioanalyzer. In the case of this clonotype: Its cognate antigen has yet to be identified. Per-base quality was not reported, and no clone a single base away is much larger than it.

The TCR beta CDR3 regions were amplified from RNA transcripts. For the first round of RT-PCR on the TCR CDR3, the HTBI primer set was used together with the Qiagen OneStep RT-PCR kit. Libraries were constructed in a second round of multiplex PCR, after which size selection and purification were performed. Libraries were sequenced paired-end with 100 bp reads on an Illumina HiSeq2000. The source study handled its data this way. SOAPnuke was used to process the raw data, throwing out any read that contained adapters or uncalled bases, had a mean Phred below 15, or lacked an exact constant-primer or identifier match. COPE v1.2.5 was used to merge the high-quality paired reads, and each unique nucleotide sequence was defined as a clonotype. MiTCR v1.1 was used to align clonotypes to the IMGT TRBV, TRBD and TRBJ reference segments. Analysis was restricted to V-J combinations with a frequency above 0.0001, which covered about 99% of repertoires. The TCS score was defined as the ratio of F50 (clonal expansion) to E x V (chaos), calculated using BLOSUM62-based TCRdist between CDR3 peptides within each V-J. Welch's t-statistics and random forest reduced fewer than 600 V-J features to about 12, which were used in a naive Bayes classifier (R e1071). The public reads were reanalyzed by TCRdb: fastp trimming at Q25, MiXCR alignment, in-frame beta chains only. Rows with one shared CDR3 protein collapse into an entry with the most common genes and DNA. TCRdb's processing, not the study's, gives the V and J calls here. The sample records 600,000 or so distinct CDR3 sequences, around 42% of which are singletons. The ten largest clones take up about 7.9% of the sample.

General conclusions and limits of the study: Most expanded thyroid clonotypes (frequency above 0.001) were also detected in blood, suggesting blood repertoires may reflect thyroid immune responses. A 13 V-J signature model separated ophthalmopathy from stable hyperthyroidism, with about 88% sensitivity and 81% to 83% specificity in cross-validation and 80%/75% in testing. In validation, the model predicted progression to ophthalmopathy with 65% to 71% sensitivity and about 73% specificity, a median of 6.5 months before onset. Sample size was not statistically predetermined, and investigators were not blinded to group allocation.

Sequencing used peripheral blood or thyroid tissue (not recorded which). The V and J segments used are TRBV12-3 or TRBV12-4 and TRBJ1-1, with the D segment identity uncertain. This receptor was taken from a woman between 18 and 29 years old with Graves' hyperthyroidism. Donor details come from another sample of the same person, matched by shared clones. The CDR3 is CASRGTAMNTEAFF. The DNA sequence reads TGTGCCAGCAGAGGCACAGCTATGAACACTGAAGCTTTCTTT.